Below are 9 T cell receptor beta chains sequenced from a single sample in a study of T cells after yellow fever vaccination. MiXCR was run by TCRdb on the 5' RACE reads, yielding one entry per CDR3 protein. The sample shows a few hundred thousand distinct CDR3 sequences, approximately 16% of them seen only once. The material was PBMCs, obtained 4 to 6 days after the first yellow fever vaccination. These receptor sequences come from a young man who received the YFV17D yellow fever vaccine.

For this clonotype: One base away lies a much larger clone, so this may be a sequencing read error. The chain links TRBV7-2 to TRBJ1-5, with D possibly TRBD1 on 6 matching bases. Per germline, CDR1 SGHTA and CDR2 FQGNSA. The V end lost 1 base, the J end lost 6 bases, and 10 bases lay between the germline ends. The CDR3 totals 14 residues. CDR3 sequence (DNA): TGTGCCAGCAGCTTAGTTGAGGGGGGTCAGCCCCAGCATTTT. It translates to CASSLVEGGQPQHF.

V usage is TRBV2 and J usage is TRBJ2-5; TRBD2 matches 9 bases. V lost 5 bases and J lost 3; bases outside the gene matches: 10. Germline V gene sequence: CDR1 SNHLY, CDR2 FYNNEI. This CDR3 region has 16 residues. CDR3 bases: TGTGCCAGCAGTCACGACTCCATAGCGGGGGAAGAGACCCAGTACTTC. Amino acids: CASSHDSIAGEETQYF.

There are a few counts of this clonotype. The chain carries TRBV10-3 and TRBJ2-7; maybe TRBD1 (5 bases). The germline V and J ends were trimmed by 0 bases and 9 bases, with 18 bases remaining between them. CDR3 length equals 15 residues. Per the germline V gene, CDR1 is ENHRY and CDR2 is SYGVKD. CDR3 residues: CAISESWEGAARQYF. The CDR3, as DNA: TGTGCCATCAGTGAGTCATGGGAAGGGGCAGCTCGGCAGTACTTC.

The chain joins TRBV5-1 to TRBJ2-5; 9 nucleotides match TRBD1. CDR3 length: 17 amino acids. Germline CDR1 and CDR2: SGHRS and YFSETQ. Losses at the gene ends were 0 bases for V and 4 bases for J; bases not matched to a gene: 10. CDR3 in DNA: TGCGCCAGCAGCTTGGTGGCCCGACAGGGGGGGAGAGAGACCCAGTACTTC. Translated: CASSLVARQGGRETQYF.

The chain recombines TRBV29-1 with TRBJ2-7; no definite D call. The V and J ends lost 0 bases and 2 bases respectively, with 14 bases between them. There are 15 residues in the CDR3. Germline V gene sequence: CDR1 SQVTM, CDR2 ANQGSEA. CDR3 in DNA: TGCAGCGTTGAAGAGGGCGCCAGGTCGACCTACGAGCAGTACTTC. This encodes CSVEEGARSTYEQYF.

This clonotype was seen a few times. CDR3 region: CASSLGEGDFGTQYF. The CDR3 nucleotides are TGTGCCAGCAGTCTCGGAGAAGGGGATTTCGGGACCCAGTACTTC. The chain links TRBV6-1 to TRBJ2-5; possible D gene TRBD1, 5 bases. The CDR3 is 15 residues long. Looked up from germline, CDR1 is MNHNS and CDR2 is SASEGT. V lost 5 bases and J lost 7, with 20 bases in between.

This clonotype was seen a handful of times. The gene calls are TRBV7-8 and TRBJ1-1, with D uncertain. The CDR3 covers 16 residues. Germline V CDR1 and CDR2: SGHVS, FQNEAQ. V gave up 3 bases and J gave up 1 base, with 15 bases separating them. CDR3 DNA sequence: TGTGCCAGCAGCTTTGGGCAGAACGACGCGAACACTGAAGCTTTCTTT. Its protein is CASSFGQNDANTEAFF.

This chain uses TRBV7-2 with TRBJ2-1, with 9 bases fitting TRBD1. Looked up from germline, CDR1 is SGHTA and CDR2 is FQGNSA. V was clipped by 5 bases and J by 4 bases; unmatched bases: 6. The CDR3 has 15 amino acids. Here the CDR3 reads CASSPAGQGYNEQFF. DNA of the CDR3: TGTGCCAGCAGCCCTGCGGGACAGGGTTACAATGAGCAGTTCTTC.

This clonotype has just a few counts. The rearrangement uses TRBV29-1 and TRBJ2-7; TRBD2 is a possible D gene (6 bases). The germline V gene encodes CDR1 SQVTM and CDR2 ANQGSEA. The CDR3 consists of 11 residues. Trimming shortened V by 4 bases and J by 4 bases, and 8 bases separated the two germline ends. CDR3: CSVGDWYEQYF. The DNA for the CDR3 is TGCAGCGTTGGGGACTGGTACGAGCAGTACTTC.